The 19 T cell receptor beta chains below all came from one sample that was sequenced in a study of blood T cell repertoires in COVID-19. Generated by immunoSEQ multiplex PCR, the TCRdb table keeps only in-frame clones and is missing some. Of 160,000 or so clones in the sample, around 85% were seen once. Sequencing was done on a sample of peripheral blood. The source is an older woman with acute or convalescent COVID-19.

The chain couples TRBV5-6 to TRBJ2-1; D is perhaps TRBD2 (7 bases). Germline CDR1 SGHDT, CDR2 YYEEEE. Deletions cut 7 bases from V and 0 bases from J, with 17 bases between. This CDR3 has 16 amino acids. CDR3 bases: TGTGCCAGCTCCGGAGGGGGGGCCATCTCCTACAATGAGCAGTTCTTC. Protein product: CASSGGGAISYNEQFF.

The rearrangement uses TRBV7-2 and TRBJ1-1; weak D call: TRBD1 (6 bases). Trimming left V 7 bases short and J 0 bases short, with 18 bases between. Germline CDR1 SGHTA, CDR2 FQGNSA. This CDR3 is 16 amino acids long. The CDR3 region has the DNA TGTGCCAGCACCAGGCTTGTGGGGGCCATGAACACTGAAGCTTTCTTT. Translated: CASTRLVGAMNTEAFF. Drawing the rest from reference TRBV7-2 and TRBJ1-1, the complete variable domain is GAGVSQSPSNKVTEKGKDVELRCDPISGHTALYWYRQSLGQGLEFLIYFQGNSAPDKSGLPSDRFSAERTGGSVSTLTIQRTQQEDSAVYLCASTRLVGAMNTEAFFGQGTRLTVV.

The V call is TRBV29-1, the J call TRBJ2-3; 8 nucleotides align to TRBD1. Germline V gives CDR1 SQVTM, CDR2 ANQGSEA. J was trimmed by 3 bases and V by 6 bases; bases with no gene match: 8. The CDR3 is 14 amino acids. Here the CDR3 reads CSVGRDRPTDTQYF. In DNA form, the CDR3 reads TGCAGCGTGGGCCGGGACAGGCCGACAGATACGCAGTATTTT.

J is TRBJ2-3 and V is TRBV3-1 (or the pseudogene TRBV3-2); 8 positions match TRBD2. The CDR3 runs to 15 residues. From germline, CDR1 is LGHDT and CDR2 YNNKEL (reference sequence). V shed 4 bases and J 1 base; nucleotides not matched to a gene: 4. The CDR3, as DNA: TGTGCCAGCAGCCTTAGCGGGGCGGGCACAGATACGCAGTATTTT. Residues: CASSLSGAGTDTQYF.

The chain is built from TRBV19 and TRBJ1-1; 7 bases are shared with TRBD1. This CDR3 region has 13 residues. CDR1 LNHDA and CDR2 SQIVND come from the germline V gene (reference sequence). The J segment lost 4 bases and the V segment lost 3 bases, leaving 2 bases of the junction unmatched. As DNA, the CDR3 is TGTGCCAGTAGTATCGACAGGGCCACTGAAGCTTTCTTT. It translates to CASSIDRATEAFF.

The chain has TRBV29-1 and TRBJ1-1, with 7 bases matching TRBD1. CDR1 is SQVTM and CDR2 is ANQGSEA in the germline V gene. The V gene end was trimmed by 4 bases and the J gene end by 7 bases; junction bases not matched to a gene: 3. This CDR3 contains 11 residues. CDR3 DNA: TGCAGCGTTGTGGGGGACAGTGAAGCTTTCTTT. Translated, it gives CSVVGDSEAFF.

Notes on this clone: At one of its ends the junction is not consistent with the germline gene, which may arise from a read error. The J gene is TRBJ1-1, the V gene TRBV6-1; 11 bases match TRBD1. CDR3 length equals 19 residues. Germline values: CDR1 MNHNS, CDR2 SASEGT. The CDR3 DNA reads TGTGCCAGCAGAGAAGGTTATCATCGGACAGGGGGCGCGGGCACTGAAGCTTTCTTT. It translates to CASREGYHRTGGAGTEAFF.

This clone turned up a few times. The chain is built from TRBV6-6 and TRBJ2-2, with a possible D match to TRBD2 (6 bases). The CDR3 totals 17 residues. Trimming pared 5 bases from V and 4 bases from J, leaving 20 bases between. Germline V gene data show CDR1 as MNHNY and CDR2 as SVGAGI (reference sequence). The CDR3 spells CASSLSRGGAGTGELFF. DNA for the CDR3: TGTGCCAGCAGTCTTTCACGGGGCGGGGCTGGCACCGGGGAGCTGTTTTTT.

The CDR3 DNA is TGTGCCAGCAGCTCAACGGGGACAGCGGAGGGCTACACCTTC. This encodes CASSSTGTAEGYTF. The chain uses TRBV13 and TRBJ1-2, with TRBD1 matching 7 bases. CDR1 PRHDT and CDR2 FYEKMQ come from the germline V gene (reference sequence). The V gene end was trimmed by 4 bases and the J gene end by 8 bases; junction bases not matched to a gene: 10. This CDR3 contains 14 residues.

The chain is built from TRBV10-3 and TRBJ2-1; D is ambiguous. The CDR3 extends over 11 amino acids. Germline CDR1 is ENHRY and CDR2 is SYGVKD. Trimming pared 2 bases from V and 10 bases from J, leaving 6 bases between. CDR3: CAISEALEQFF. The CDR3 region has the DNA TGTGCCATCAGTGAGGCGCTGGAGCAGTTCTTC.

In this sample, this clone turned up once. The V and J genes are TRBV13 and TRBJ1-1, with 7 bases identical to TRBD1. The CDR3 spans 15 residues. With 4 bases clipped from V and 1 base from J, the junction kept 6 bases outside the gene matches. The V gene's germline CDR1 is PRHDT and CDR2 FYEKMQ (reference sequence). The CDR3 DNA reads as TGTGCCAGCAGCTATGGGACAGCCTCGAACACTGAAGCTTTCTTT. It specifies CASSYGTASNTEAFF.

The rearrangement links TRBV5-4 to TRBJ1-6; D perhaps matches TRBD1 (6 bases). Germline lookup yields CDR1 SGHNT and CDR2 YYREEE (reference sequence). The length of the CDR3 is 15 residues. Trimming stripped 6 bases from V and 6 bases from J, with 16 bases between. Here the CDR3 DNA reads TGTGCCAGCAACGACGGACAGTCGGCTAATTCACCCCTCCACTTT. It translates to CASNDGQSANSPLHF.

The V gene is TRBV7-9, the J gene TRBJ2-2; TRBD1 aligns across 9 bases. Looked up from germline, CDR1 is SEHNR and CDR2 is FQNEAQ (reference sequence). V dropped 4 bases and J dropped 3; count of bases not matched to a gene: 15. The length of the CDR3 is 19 residues. The CDR3 protein is CASSSSVGQGSSDTGELFF. The CDR3 region has the DNA TGTGCCAGCAGCTCAAGCGTGGGACAGGGAAGTTCTGACACCGGGGAGCTGTTTTTT.

This sequence joins TRBV7-2 and TRBJ1-6; D is possibly TRBD1 (6 bases). CDR1 and CDR2 from the germline V gene are SGHTA and FQGNSA. V lost 5 bases, J lost 10 bases, and 21 bases lay in between. This CDR3 is 16 amino acids long. CDR3: CASSPFQVRGLSPLHF. The CDR3 DNA follows: TGTGCCAGCAGCCCGTTCCAGGTCAGGGGATTATCACCCCTCCACTTT.

The J gene is TRBJ1-2, the V gene TRBV24-1; D is possibly TRBD1 (6 bases). Per germline, CDR1 KGHDR and CDR2 SFDVKD. The V and J ends lost 4 bases and 4 bases respectively, with 12 bases between them. This CDR3 is 14 amino acids long. The CDR3 region is CATSDGGQSYGYTF. The DNA of the CDR3 is TGTGCCACCAGTGACGGCGGACAGAGCTATGGCTACACCTTC.

Points on this clone: The sample carries other DNA sequences with the same CDR3. CDR3 region: CASSSGGGGYNEQFF. CDR3 coding DNA: TGTGCCAGCAGCTCAGGCGGGGGGGGATACAATGAGCAGTTCTTC. The chain couples TRBV7-2 to TRBJ2-1; 9 bases match TRBD2. In germline, CDR1 is SGHTA, CDR2 FQGNSA. The V gene end was trimmed by 4 bases and the J gene end by 4 bases; junction bases not matched to a gene: 5. The CDR3 is 15 amino acids.

The chain uses TRBV5-6 and TRBJ1-1; 10 nucleotides line up with TRBD1. CDR1 and CDR2 from the germline V gene are SGHDT and YYEEEE. V lost 4 bases, J lost 6 bases, and 6 bases stayed unmatched. The CDR3 runs to 14 residues. The CDR3 DNA reads TGTGCCAGCAGCCTCCGGGACAGGGGCGCTGAAGCTTTCTTT. As protein: CASSLRDRGAEAFF.

The chain recombines TRBV27 with TRBJ1-5; TRBD1 aligns across 8 bases. Per the germline V gene, CDR1 is MNHEY and CDR2 is SMNVEV (reference sequence). The CDR3 consists of 17 residues. Trimming took 3 bases from V and 3 from J; bases not matched to a gene: 10. CDR3 loop: CASSFLHRGFVNQPQHF. The CDR3 DNA reads TGTGCCAGCAGTTTTTTGCACAGGGGGTTCGTCAATCAGCCCCAGCATTTT.

The rearrangement uses TRBV24-1 and TRBJ1-1, with 7 bases that match TRBD1. After removal of 6 bases from V and 12 bases from J, the junction contained 9 bases not matched to a gene. There are 12 residues in the CDR3. The germline V gene has CDR1 KGHDR and CDR2 SFDVKD. The CDR3 loop reads CATSSTGKDTFF. In DNA, the CDR3 is TGTGCCACCAGTTCGACAGGGAAAGATACTTTCTTT.